This T cell receptor (beta chain) comes out of a study of sequential checkpoint blockade in melanoma. The repertoire was sequenced with immunoSEQ multiplex PCR; TCRdb's copy has only in-frame clones and lacks some. The sample lists under 40,000 clones, 88% seen once, with around 12% in the top ten. Germline CDR1 reads MNHEY; CDR2 reads SVGAGI. The CDR3 totals 14 residues. J lost 1 base, V lost 7 bases, and 5 bases had no gene match. Stated treatment: randomized to nivolumab then ipilimumab (arm A) or the reverse (arm B). The origin of this receptor is a human donor with melanoma. The gene calls are TRBV6-5 and TRBJ2-3, with TRBD1 matching over 7 bases. The sequences come from CD8+ T cells sorted from blood (inferred from file names), collected from a patient given nivolumab and ipilimumab in sequence. This CDR3 is CASKFTGGTDTQYF. CDR3 in DNA: TGTGCCAGCAAATTCACAGGGGGCACAGATACGCAGTATTTT.